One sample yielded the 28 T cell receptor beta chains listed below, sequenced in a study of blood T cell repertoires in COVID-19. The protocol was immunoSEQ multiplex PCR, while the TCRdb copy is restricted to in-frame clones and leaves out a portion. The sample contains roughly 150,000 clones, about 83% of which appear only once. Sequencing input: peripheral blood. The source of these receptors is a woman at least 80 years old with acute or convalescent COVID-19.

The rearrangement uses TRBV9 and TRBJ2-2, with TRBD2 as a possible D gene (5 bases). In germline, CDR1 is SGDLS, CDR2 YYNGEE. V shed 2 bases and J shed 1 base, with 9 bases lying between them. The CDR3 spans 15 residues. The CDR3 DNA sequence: TGTGCCAGCAGCGTTATTAGCGAGAACACCGGGGAGCTGTTTTTT. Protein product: CASSVISENTGELFF. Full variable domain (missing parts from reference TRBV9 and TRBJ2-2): DSGVTQTPKHLITATGQRVTLRCSPRSGDLSVYWYQQSLDQGLQFLIQYYNGEERAKGNILERFSAQQFPDLHSELNLSSLELGDSALYFCASSVISENTGELFFGEGSRLTVL.

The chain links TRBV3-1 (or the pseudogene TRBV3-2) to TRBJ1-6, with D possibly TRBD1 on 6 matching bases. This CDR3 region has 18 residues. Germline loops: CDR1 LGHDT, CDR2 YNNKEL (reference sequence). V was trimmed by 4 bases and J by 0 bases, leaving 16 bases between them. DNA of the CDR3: TGTGCCAGCAGCCCCGACAGGCACAGCTTCTCCTATAATTCACCCCTCCACTTT. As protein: CASSPDRHSFSYNSPLHF.

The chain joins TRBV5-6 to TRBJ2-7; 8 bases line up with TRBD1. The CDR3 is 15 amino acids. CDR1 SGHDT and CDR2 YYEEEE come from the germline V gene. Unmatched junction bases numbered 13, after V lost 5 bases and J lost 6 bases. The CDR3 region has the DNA TGTGCCAGCAGGGACAGGGCGGGATCTGCTGCCGAGCAGTACTTC. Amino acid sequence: CASRDRAGSAAEQYF.

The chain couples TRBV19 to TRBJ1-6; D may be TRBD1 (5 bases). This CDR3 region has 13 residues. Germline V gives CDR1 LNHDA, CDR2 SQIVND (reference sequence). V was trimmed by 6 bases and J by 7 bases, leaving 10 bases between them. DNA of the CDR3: TGTGCCAGTAGCATTGACAGAAATTCACCCCTCCACTTT. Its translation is CASSIDRNSPLHF.

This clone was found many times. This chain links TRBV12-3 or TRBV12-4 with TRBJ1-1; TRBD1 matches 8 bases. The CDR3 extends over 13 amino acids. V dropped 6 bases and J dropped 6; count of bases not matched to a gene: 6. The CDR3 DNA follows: TGTGCCAGCAGCCTAGGACAGGGAGCTGAAGCTTTCTTT. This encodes CASSLGQGAEAFF.

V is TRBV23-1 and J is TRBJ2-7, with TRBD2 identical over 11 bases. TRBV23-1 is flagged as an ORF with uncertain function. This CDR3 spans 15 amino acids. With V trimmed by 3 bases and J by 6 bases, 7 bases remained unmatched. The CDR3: CASSHFSGRAFEQYF. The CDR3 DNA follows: TGCGCCAGCAGTCACTTTAGCGGGAGGGCATTCGAGCAGTACTTC.

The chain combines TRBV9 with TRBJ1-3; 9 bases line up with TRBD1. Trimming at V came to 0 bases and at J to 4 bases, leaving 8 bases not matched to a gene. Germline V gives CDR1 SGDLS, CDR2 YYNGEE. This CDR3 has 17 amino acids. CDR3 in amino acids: CASSVDGYRGPGNTIYF. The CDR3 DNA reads TGTGCCAGCAGCGTAGATGGGTACAGGGGGCCCGGAAACACCATATATTTT.

This CDR3 is CSVDRGRYGYTF. CDR3 bases: TGCAGCGTTGACAGGGGGCGGTATGGCTACACCTTC. The chain uses TRBV29-1 and TRBJ1-2; 8 bases map to TRBD1. This CDR3 spans 12 amino acids. Germline V gene sequence: CDR1 SQVTM, CDR2 ANQGSEA. J lost 5 bases, V lost 3 bases, and 2 bases had no gene match.

The CDR3 loop is CASSSPDLRRQPQHF. CDR3 in DNA: TGTGCCAGCAGTTCCCCGGACTTGCGGCGTCAGCCCCAGCATTTT. V and J are TRBV6-2 or TRBV6-3 and TRBJ1-5, with no clear D. Germline V CDR1 and CDR2: MNHEY, SVGEGT. The CDR3 is 15 amino acids. V gave up 4 bases and J gave up 6 bases, with 16 bases separating them.

The CDR3 DNA reads as TGCGCCAGCAGCTTGGGGGACAGGCCCTATGGCTACACCTTC. This encodes CASSLGDRPYGYTF. V and J are TRBV5-1 and TRBJ1-2, with TRBD1 identical over 8 bases. This CDR3 is built from 14 residues. The V gene end was trimmed by 0 bases and the J gene end by 4 bases; junction bases not matched to a gene: 2. Germline V gene sequence: CDR1 SGHRS, CDR2 YFSETQ.

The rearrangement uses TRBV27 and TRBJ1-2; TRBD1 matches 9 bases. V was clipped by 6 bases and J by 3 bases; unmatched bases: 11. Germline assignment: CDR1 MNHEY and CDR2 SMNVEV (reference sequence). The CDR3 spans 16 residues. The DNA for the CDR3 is TGTGCCAGCAGCCCCTTCTCGACAGGGGGAGACTATGGCTACACCTTC. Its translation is CASSPFSTGGDYGYTF.

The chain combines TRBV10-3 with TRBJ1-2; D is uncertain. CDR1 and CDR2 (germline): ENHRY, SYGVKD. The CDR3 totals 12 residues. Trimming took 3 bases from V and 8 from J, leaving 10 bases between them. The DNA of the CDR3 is TGTGCCATCAGTGATCCACGCGGAGGCTACACCTTC. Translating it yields CAISDPRGGYTF.

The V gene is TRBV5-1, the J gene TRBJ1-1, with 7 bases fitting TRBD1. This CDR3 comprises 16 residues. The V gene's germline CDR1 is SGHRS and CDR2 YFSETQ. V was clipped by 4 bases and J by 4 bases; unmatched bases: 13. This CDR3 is CASSEQGWGPTTEAFF. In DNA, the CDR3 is TGCGCCAGCAGCGAACAGGGGTGGGGCCCAACCACTGAAGCTTTCTTT.

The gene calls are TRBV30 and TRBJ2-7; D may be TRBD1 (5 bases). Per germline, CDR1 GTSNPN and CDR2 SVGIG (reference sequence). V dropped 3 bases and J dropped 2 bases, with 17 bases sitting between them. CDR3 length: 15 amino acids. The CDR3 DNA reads TGTGCCTGGAGCGCAGAAGGGGCTCAGCCCTACGAGCAGTACTTC. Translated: CAWSAEGAQPYEQYF.

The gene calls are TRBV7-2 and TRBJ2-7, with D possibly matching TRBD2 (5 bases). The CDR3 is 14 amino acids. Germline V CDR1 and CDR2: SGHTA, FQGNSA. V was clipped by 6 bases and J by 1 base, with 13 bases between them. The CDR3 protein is CASRPSLASYEQYF. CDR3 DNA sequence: TGTGCCAGCAGACCCTCGTTAGCGTCCTACGAGCAGTACTTC. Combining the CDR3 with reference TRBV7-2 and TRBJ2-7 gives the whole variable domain GAGVSQSPSNKVTEKGKDVELRCDPISGHTALYWYRQSLGQGLEFLIYFQGNSAPDKSGLPSDRFSAERTGGSVSTLTIQRTQQEDSAVYLCASRPSLASYEQYFGPGTRLTVT.

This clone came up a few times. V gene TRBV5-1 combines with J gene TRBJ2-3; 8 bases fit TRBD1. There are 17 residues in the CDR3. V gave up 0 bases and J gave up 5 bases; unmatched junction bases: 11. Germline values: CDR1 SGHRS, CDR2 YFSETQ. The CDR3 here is CASSLAGQGAQRDTQYF. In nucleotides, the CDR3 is TGCGCCAGCAGCTTGGCCGGGCAGGGGGCGCAAAGAGATACGCAGTATTTT.

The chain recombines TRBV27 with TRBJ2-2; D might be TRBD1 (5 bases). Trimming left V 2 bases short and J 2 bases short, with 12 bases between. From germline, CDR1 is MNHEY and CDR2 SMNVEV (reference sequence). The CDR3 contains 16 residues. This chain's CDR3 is CASSLLGARNTGELFF. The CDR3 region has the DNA TGTGCCAGCAGTTTACTTGGGGCACGTAACACCGGGGAGCTGTTTTTT.

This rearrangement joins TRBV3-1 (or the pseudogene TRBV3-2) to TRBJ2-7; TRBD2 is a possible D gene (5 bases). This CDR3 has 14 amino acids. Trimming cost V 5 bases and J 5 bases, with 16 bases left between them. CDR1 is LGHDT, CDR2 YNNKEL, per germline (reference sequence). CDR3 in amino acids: CASSSSPGFHEQYF. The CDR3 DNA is TGTGCCAGCAGCTCCAGTCCGGGATTCCACGAGCAGTACTTC.

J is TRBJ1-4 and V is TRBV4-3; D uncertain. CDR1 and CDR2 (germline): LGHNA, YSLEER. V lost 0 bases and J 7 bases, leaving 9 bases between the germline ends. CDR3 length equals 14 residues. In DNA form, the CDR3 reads TGCGCCAGCAGCCAAGAACCACGCGGTGAAAAACTGTTTTTT. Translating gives CASSQEPRGEKLFF.

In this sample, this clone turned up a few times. CDR3 nucleotides: TGTGCCAGTAGTATAGATCCTAGCAACAATGAGCAGTTCTTC. Protein: CASSIDPSNNEQFF. This chain connects TRBV19 to TRBJ2-1; maybe TRBD2 (5 bases). CDR1 is LNHDA, CDR2 SQIVND, per germline (reference sequence). Deletions cut 0 bases from V and 5 bases from J, with 8 bases between. The length of the CDR3 is 14 residues.

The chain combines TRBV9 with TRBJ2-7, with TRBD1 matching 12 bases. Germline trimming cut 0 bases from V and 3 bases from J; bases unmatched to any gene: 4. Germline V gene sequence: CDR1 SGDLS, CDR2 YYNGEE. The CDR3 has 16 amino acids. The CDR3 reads CASSVGGQGAIYEQYF. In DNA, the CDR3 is TGTGCCAGCAGCGTAGGGGGACAGGGGGCCATCTACGAGCAGTACTTC. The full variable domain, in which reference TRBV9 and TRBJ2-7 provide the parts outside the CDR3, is DSGVTQTPKHLITATGQRVTLRCSPRSGDLSVYWYQQSLDQGLQFLIQYYNGEERAKGNILERFSAQQFPDLHSELNLSSLELGDSALYFCASSVGGQGAIYEQYFGPGTRLTVT.

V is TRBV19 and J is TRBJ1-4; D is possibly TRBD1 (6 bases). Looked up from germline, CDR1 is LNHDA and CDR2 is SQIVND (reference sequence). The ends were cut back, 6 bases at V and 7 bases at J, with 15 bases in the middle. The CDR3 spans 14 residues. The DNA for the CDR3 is TGTGCCAGTAGACTCGGCAGGGGCGGTGAAAAACTGTTTTTT. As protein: CASRLGRGGEKLFF. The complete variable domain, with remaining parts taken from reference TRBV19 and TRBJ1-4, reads DGGITQSPKYLFRKEGQNVTLSCEQNLNHDAMYWYRQDPGQGLRLIYYSQIVNDFQKGDIAEGYSVSREKKESFPLTVTSAQKNPTAFYLCASRLGRGGEKLFFGSGTQLSVL.

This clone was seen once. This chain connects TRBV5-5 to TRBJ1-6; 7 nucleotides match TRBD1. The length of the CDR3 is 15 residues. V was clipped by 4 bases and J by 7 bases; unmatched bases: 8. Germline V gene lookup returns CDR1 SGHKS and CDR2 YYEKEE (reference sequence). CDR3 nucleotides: TGTGCCAGCAGCCAGACGGGACAGCAGAATTCACCCCTCCACTTT. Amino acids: CASSQTGQQNSPLHF.

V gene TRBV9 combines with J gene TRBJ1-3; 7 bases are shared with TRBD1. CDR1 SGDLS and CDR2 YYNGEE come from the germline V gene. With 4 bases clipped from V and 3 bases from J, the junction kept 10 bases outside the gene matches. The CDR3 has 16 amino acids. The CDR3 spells CASSPGTALLGNTIYF. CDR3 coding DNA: TGTGCCAGCAGCCCAGGGACAGCTCTTCTTGGAAACACCATATATTTT.

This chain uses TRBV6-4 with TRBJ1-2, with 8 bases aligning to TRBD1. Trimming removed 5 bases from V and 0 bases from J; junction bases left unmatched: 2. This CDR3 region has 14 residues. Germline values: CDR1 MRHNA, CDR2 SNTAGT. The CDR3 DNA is TGTGCCAGCAGTCCGGACAGGGCTAACTATGGCTACACCTTC. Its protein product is CASSPDRANYGYTF.

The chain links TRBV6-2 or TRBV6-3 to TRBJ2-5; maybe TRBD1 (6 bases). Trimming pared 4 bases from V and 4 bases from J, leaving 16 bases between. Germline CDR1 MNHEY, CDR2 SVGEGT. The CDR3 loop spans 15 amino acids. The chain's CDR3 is CASSSQYLGAETQYF. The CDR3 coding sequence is TGTGCCAGCAGTTCCCAATACCTGGGGGCAGAGACCCAGTACTTC.

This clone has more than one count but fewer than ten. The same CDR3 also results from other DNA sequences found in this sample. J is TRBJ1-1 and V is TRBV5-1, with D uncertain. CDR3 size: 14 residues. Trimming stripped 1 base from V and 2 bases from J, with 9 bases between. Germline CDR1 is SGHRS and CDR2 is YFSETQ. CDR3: CASSLRTGNTEAFF. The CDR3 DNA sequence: TGCGCCAGCAGCTTGCGGACGGGAAACACTGAAGCTTTCTTT.

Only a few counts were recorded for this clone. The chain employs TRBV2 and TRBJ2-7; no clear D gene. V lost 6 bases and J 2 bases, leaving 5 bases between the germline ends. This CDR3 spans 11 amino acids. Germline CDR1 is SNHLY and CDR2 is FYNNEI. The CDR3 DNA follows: TGTGCCAGCAGGCAGGCCTACGAGCAGTACTTC. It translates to CASRQAYEQYF.